Below, 29 T cell receptor beta chains from the same sample are listed, as sequenced in a study of technical replicates of blood from a handful of donors. Using immunoSEQ multiplex PCR, the repertoire was profiled, and TCRdb retains in-frame clones only, with some absent. The data contain around 70,000 clones, less than 98% of them singletons. The sample comprised T cells isolated from PBMCs. All receptors come from a human donor in good health.

The V call is TRBV29-1, the J call TRBJ2-5, with a possible D match to TRBD1 (6 bases). The CDR3 covers 13 residues. V dropped 3 bases and J dropped 5 bases, with 13 bases sitting between them. CDR1 is SQVTM, CDR2 ANQGSEA, per germline. The CDR3, as DNA: TGCAGCGTTGACAGGACAGCGTCGGAGACCCAGTACTTC. Its protein product is CSVDRTASETQYF.

The V call is TRBV6-5, the J call TRBJ1-3; D call uncertain. Per germline, CDR1 MNHEY and CDR2 SVGAGI. CDR3 length equals 13 residues. Between the trimmed V and J ends, which lost 0 bases and 4 bases, there was a span of 4 bases. The CDR3 nucleotides read TGTGCCAGCAGTTACTCAGAGGGAAACACCATATATTTT. It encodes CASSYSEGNTIYF.

V and J are TRBV15 and TRBJ1-2; D might be TRBD1 (6 bases). CDR1 and CDR2 from the germline V gene are LNHNV and YYDKDF (reference sequence). The CDR3 is made up of 14 amino acids. The germline V and J ends were trimmed by 3 bases and 2 bases, with 10 bases remaining between them. In DNA, the CDR3 is TGTGCCACCAGCAGTGAGGACAGCAACTATGGCTACACCTTC. This translates into CATSSEDSNYGYTF.

V gene TRBV5-4 combines with J gene TRBJ2-1; 8 bases agree with TRBD1. J was trimmed by 3 bases and V by 4 bases; bases with no gene match: 9. The CDR3 length is 16 residues. The germline CDR1 and CDR2 sequences are SGHNT and YYREEE (reference sequence). Here the CDR3 DNA reads TGTGCCAGCAGCCGAATACAGGGGGGCCGCTACAATGAGCAGTTCTTC. Amino acid sequence: CASSRIQGGRYNEQFF.

The rearrangement uses TRBV23-1 and TRBJ1-2; a possible D gene is TRBD1 (6 bases). TRBV23-1 falls under the ORF class, with uncertain function. The V gene lost 8 bases and the J gene lost 3 bases, with 19 bases spanning the gap. CDR3 length: 15 residues. DNA for the CDR3: TGCGCCAGCCGAAATACGATGGGGGCAGACTATGGCTACACCTTC. This translates into CASRNTMGADYGYTF.

This chain links TRBV5-1 with TRBJ2-3, with 7 bases fitting TRBD2. Trimming took 1 base from V and 0 from J; bases not matched to a gene: 5. Germline CDR1 SGHRS, CDR2 YFSETQ. This CDR3 is 16 amino acids long. The CDR3 reads CASSLWGGTSTDTQYF. DNA of the CDR3: TGCGCCAGCAGCTTGTGGGGAGGGACTAGCACAGATACGCAGTATTTT.

The J gene is TRBJ2-3, the V gene TRBV14; D ambiguous. Germline assignment: CDR1 SGHDN and CDR2 FVKESK. This CDR3 region has 12 residues. V gave up 1 base and J gave up 9 bases, with 8 bases separating them. The CDR3 coding sequence is TGTGCCAGCAGCCAAGGGAAGCGCACGCAGTATTTT. This translates into CASSQGKRTQYF.

The chain combines TRBV7-2 with TRBJ2-3; 7 nucleotides align to TRBD2. This CDR3 is built from 16 residues. Germline CDR1 reads SGHTA; CDR2 reads FQGNSA. Unmatched junction bases numbered 8, after V lost 5 bases and J lost 0 bases. CDR3 sequence: CASSVSSGSSTDTQYF. CDR3 bases: TGTGCCAGCAGCGTTTCTAGCGGCTCTAGCACAGATACGCAGTATTTT.

V gene TRBV5-1 combines with J gene TRBJ1-1; no definite D call. CDR3 length: 14 amino acids. V was clipped by 1 base and J by 0 bases, with 7 bases between them. CDR1 and CDR2 from the germline V gene are SGHRS and YFSETQ. DNA for the CDR3: TGCGCCAGCAGCTTGAATCAGGTGAACACTGAAGCTTTCTTT. Protein: CASSLNQVNTEAFF.

The chain carries TRBV19 and TRBJ2-7; the D gene is possibly TRBD1 (6 bases). There are 14 residues in the CDR3. Per the germline V gene, CDR1 is LNHDA and CDR2 is SQIVND (reference sequence). V was clipped by 4 bases and J by 4 bases, with 14 bases between them. CDR3 sequence reads: CASSNNRDKYEQYF. DNA for the CDR3: TGTGCCAGTAGTAATAATCGGGACAAGTACGAGCAGTACTTC.

The gene calls are TRBV19 and TRBJ1-2; 12 positions agree with TRBD1. Germline V CDR1 and CDR2: LNHDA, SQIVND (reference sequence). The CDR3 is 14 residues long. Trimming at V came to 5 bases and at J to 8 bases, leaving 6 bases not matched to a gene. The CDR3 sequence: CASSGTGGAKGYTF. The CDR3 coding sequence is TGTGCCAGTAGTGGGACAGGGGGCGCGAAGGGCTACACCTTC.

The chain employs TRBV30 and TRBJ2-1, with D tentatively TRBD1 (5 bases). Trimming removed 0 bases at V and 6 bases at J, with 15 bases between. In germline, CDR1 is GTSNPN, CDR2 SVGIG (reference sequence). This CDR3 comprises 15 residues. The CDR3 DNA follows: TGTGCCTGGAGTGTACGCGGACAACGGACCAATGAGCAGTTCTTC. Residues: CAWSVRGQRTNEQFF.

This rearrangement joins TRBV5-8 to TRBJ1-3; perhaps TRBD1 as D (6 bases). In germline, CDR1 is SGHTS, CDR2 YDEGEE. The V and J ends lost 2 bases and 8 bases respectively, with 14 bases between them. The CDR3 is 14 residues long. CDR3 amino acids: CASSFLGQGHTIYF. For the CDR3, the DNA is TGTGCCAGCAGCTTTTTGGGACAAGGTCACACCATATATTTT. The complete variable domain, with remaining parts taken from reference TRBV5-8 and TRBJ1-3, reads EAGVTQSPTHLIKTRGQQATLRCSPISGHTSVYWYQQALGLGLQFLLWYDEGEERNRGNFPPRFSGRQFPNYSSELNVNALELEDSALYLCASSFLGQGHTIYFGEGSWLTVV.

The chain links TRBV5-4 to TRBJ1-2; D unclear. From germline, CDR1 is SGHNT and CDR2 YYREEE (reference sequence). The CDR3 has 13 amino acids. The V gene lost 0 bases and the J gene lost 2 bases, with 5 bases spanning the gap. CDR3 bases: TGTGCCAGCAGCTTGGGCAGAAACTATGGCTACACCTTC. The encoded protein is CASSLGRNYGYTF. Full variable domain (rest looked up from reference TRBV5-4 and TRBJ1-2): ETGVTQSPTHLIKTRGQQVTLRCSSQSGHNTVSWYQQALGQGPQFIFQYYREEENGRGNFPPRFSGLQFPNYSSELNVNALELDDSALYLCASSLGRNYGYTFGSGTRLTVV.

The V call is TRBV4-3, the J call TRBJ2-7; 8 nucleotides match TRBD1. Trimming cost V 4 bases and J 0 bases; bases outside gene matches: 8. This CDR3 is built from 16 residues. Per the germline V gene, CDR1 is LGHNA and CDR2 is YSLEER. CDR3 in DNA: TGCGCCAGCAGCCCCGGGACAGGCCAAAGCTCCTACGAGCAGTACTTC. It encodes CASSPGTGQSSYEQYF.

This clone was counted a single time. The genes are TRBV4-2 and TRBJ2-7; TRBD2 is a possible D gene (7 bases). The ends were cut back, 0 bases at V and 4 bases at J, with 22 bases in the middle. CDR3 size: 18 residues. CDR1 LGHNA and CDR2 YNFKEQ come from the germline V gene. The CDR3 loop is CASSQDQGGGPFEYEQYF. CDR3 in DNA: TGTGCCAGCAGCCAAGACCAAGGGGGAGGGCCCTTCGAATACGAGCAGTACTTC.

The rearrangement uses TRBV27 and TRBJ1-4; no clear D gene. The V gene's germline CDR1 is MNHEY and CDR2 SMNVEV (reference sequence). The CDR3 is 17 residues long. V lost 4 bases and J lost 8, with 23 bases in between. In DNA, the CDR3 is TGTGCCAGCAGTTCGGGCGTCGGTGTCCGGCCGGGGGAAAAACTGTTTTTT. Its translation: CASSSGVGVRPGEKLFF.

The gene calls are TRBV6-1 and TRBJ1-1; unclear D gene. Trimming removed 0 bases at V and 1 base at J, with 3 bases between. Germline CDR1 MNHNS, CDR2 SASEGT. This CDR3 region has 13 residues. The CDR3 DNA reads as TGTGCCAGCAGTGAAGCGAGGAACACTGAAGCTTTCTTT. Amino acids: CASSEARNTEAFF.

This clone was counted a few times. This chain connects TRBV5-1 to TRBJ2-1; the match to TRBD1 covers 8 bases. Per the germline V gene, CDR1 is SGHRS and CDR2 is YFSETQ. The V segment lost 2 bases and the J segment 9 bases; nucleotides outside the gene matches: 4. The CDR3 covers 13 residues. The CDR3 loop is CASSLDRGGEQFF. CDR3 DNA: TGCGCCAGCAGCTTAGACAGGGGTGGTGAGCAGTTCTTC.

J is TRBJ1-2 and V is TRBV6-5, with TRBD1 matching 8 bases. Germline V gives CDR1 MNHEY, CDR2 SVGAGI. V gave up 2 bases and J gave up 6 bases; unmatched junction bases: 2. This CDR3 contains 13 residues. The CDR3 nucleotides are TGTGCCAGCAGTTACGGGACAGGTCATGGCTACACCTTC. It translates to CASSYGTGHGYTF.

The genes are TRBV5-1 and TRBJ1-1; 8 nucleotides agree with TRBD1. The CDR3 runs 16 residues. Germline V CDR1 and CDR2: SGHRS, YFSETQ. V lost 0 bases, J lost 5 bases, and 9 bases stayed unmatched. In DNA form, the CDR3 reads TGCGCCAGCAGCTTGGCCGCAGGGGGCGGCCCGACTGAAGCTTTCTTT. Amino acids: CASSLAAGGGPTEAFF.

This clone was seen just once. The CDR3 is CASRPLRGSGNTIYF. The CDR3 DNA follows: TGTGCCAGCAGACCCCTCCGGGGCTCTGGAAACACCATATATTTT. The gene calls are TRBV27 and TRBJ1-3, with D unclear. The V gene lost 6 bases and the J gene lost 0 bases, with 12 bases spanning the gap. Germline CDR1 and CDR2: MNHEY and SMNVEV (reference sequence). The CDR3 consists of 15 residues.

This clone occurred once. V gene TRBV7-3 combines with J gene TRBJ2-5; the D gene is possibly TRBD2 (7 bases). V lost 5 bases and J lost 2, with 15 bases in between. The CDR3 extends over 15 amino acids. The germline CDR1 and CDR2 sequences are SGHTA and FQGTGA. CDR3 residues: CASSLGEGTQETQYF. The CDR3 DNA follows: TGTGCCAGCAGCCTTGGGGAGGGGACACAAGAGACCCAGTACTTC.

Written as DNA, the CDR3 is TGTGCCCCGAAGAAGAAGCGGGAGTTAAATGAGCAGTTCTTC. This sequence encodes CAPKKKRELNEQFF. The rearrangement links TRBV28 to TRBJ2-1; 8 bases match TRBD2. There are 14 residues in the CDR3. Germline V lookup: CDR1 MDHEN, CDR2 SYDVKM. J lost 7 bases, V lost 11 bases, and 13 bases had no gene match.

This clone appeared a single time. CDR3 sequence: CASSVDGGGSSYNEQFF. CDR3 sequence (DNA): TGTGCCAGCAGCGTAGACGGGGGGGGCTCCTCCTACAATGAGCAGTTCTTC. J is TRBJ2-1 and V is TRBV9; 8 nucleotides match TRBD2. This CDR3 has 17 amino acids. Per the germline V gene, CDR1 is SGDLS and CDR2 is YYNGEE. V lost 0 bases, J lost 0 bases, and 5 bases stayed unmatched.

J is TRBJ2-6 and V is TRBV6-5, with D uncertain. Germline V CDR1 and CDR2: MNHEY, SVGAGI. V lost 2 bases to trimming and J lost 1 base, with 3 bases between them. The CDR3 is 14 amino acids. CDR3 bases: TGTGCCAGCAGTTACCGGTCTGGGGCCAACGTCCTGACTTTC. It codes for CASSYRSGANVLTF.

The chain combines TRBV19 with TRBJ2-7; the match to TRBD2 covers 7 bases. The CDR3 extends over 15 amino acids. The germline gives CDR1 LNHDA, CDR2 SQIVND (reference sequence). The V and J ends lost 2 bases and 1 base, in that order; junction bases with no gene match: 5. In DNA, the CDR3 is TGTGCCAGTAGTATAATGCGGGAGAGGTCCTACGAGCAGTACTTC. Protein product: CASSIMRERSYEQYF.

The V call is TRBV14, the J call TRBJ2-5; a weak D match, TRBD1 (6 bases). This CDR3 spans 15 amino acids. Trimming took off 1 base at V and 5 bases at J, with 14 bases between the two ends. Germline-derived CDR1 and CDR2 are SGHDN and FVKESK. In DNA form, the CDR3 reads TGTGCCAGCAGCCAAGTCACAGGGTATTTCGAGACCCAGTACTTC. Its translation: CASSQVTGYFETQYF.

This chain links TRBV19 with TRBJ2-1; 13 nucleotides align to TRBD2. With 3 bases clipped from V and 8 bases from J, the junction kept 10 bases outside the gene matches. Germline CDR1 is LNHDA and CDR2 is SQIVND (reference sequence). The CDR3 has 17 residues. The CDR3 protein is CASSIVWTSGSRDEQFF. The CDR3 nucleotides read TGTGCCAGTAGTATTGTGTGGACTAGCGGGAGTCGAGATGAGCAGTTCTTC.